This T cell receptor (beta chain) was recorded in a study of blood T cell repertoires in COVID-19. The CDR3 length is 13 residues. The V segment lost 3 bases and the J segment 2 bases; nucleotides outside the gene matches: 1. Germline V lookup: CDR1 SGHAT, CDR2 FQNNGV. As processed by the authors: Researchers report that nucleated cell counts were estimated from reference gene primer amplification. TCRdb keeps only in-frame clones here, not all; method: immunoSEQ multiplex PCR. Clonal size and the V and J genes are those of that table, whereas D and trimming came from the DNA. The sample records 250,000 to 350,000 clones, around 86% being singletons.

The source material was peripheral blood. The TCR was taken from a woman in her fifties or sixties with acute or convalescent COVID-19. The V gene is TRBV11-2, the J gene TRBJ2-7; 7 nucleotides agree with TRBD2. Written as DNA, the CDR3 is TGTGCCAGCAGCTTCGGGGGGACCTACGAGCAGTACTTC. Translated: CASSFGGTYEQYF.